The rows below give T cell receptor beta chains drawn from one sample of a study of CD8 T cells in Susac syndrome. MiXCR, run by TCRdb on the immunoSEQ multiplex PCR reads, gives a single entry per CDR3 protein. The repertoire holds about 170,000 distinct CDR3 sequences, 90% to 95% seen once, with over 0.08% in the top ten. The source material was CD4+ T cells from PBMCs. Receptors originate from a human donor with multiple sclerosis. Each CDR3 is given with its conserved first and last residue. D genes are given only for firm matches. Size is omitted from some rows. Given values are once, few, many or a class for expanded clones.

j_call: TRBJ2-3
d_call: .
clone_size: .
v_call: TRBV30
cdr3_aa: CAWGPSTDTQYF

j_call: TRBJ1-4
d_call: TRBD1
clone_size: .
v_call: TRBV28
cdr3_aa: CASSLSTGGGTNEKLFF

j_call: TRBJ2-1
d_call: .
clone_size: .
v_call: TRBV12-3/TRBV12-4
cdr3_aa: CASSSRDGAYNEQFF

j_call: TRBJ2-7
d_call: TRBD1
clone_size: .
v_call: TRBV30
cdr3_aa: CAWSRQGSNYEQYF

j_call: TRBJ2-4
d_call: TRBD2
clone_size: .
v_call: TRBV27
cdr3_aa: CASSLGIGTSVNIQYF

j_call: TRBJ2-3
d_call: .
clone_size: once
v_call: TRBV10-1
cdr3_aa: CASSESTGWGTDTQYF

j_call: TRBJ2-7
d_call: TRBD2
clone_size: .
v_call: TRBV19
cdr3_aa: CASSILAGGPYEQYF

j_call: TRBJ2-2
d_call: TRBD2
clone_size: .
v_call: TRBV20-1
cdr3_aa: CSAKRASGGNTGELFF

j_call: TRBJ2-7
d_call: TRBD1
clone_size: .
v_call: TRBV20-1
cdr3_aa: CSARGTGNTYEQYF

j_call: TRBJ1-2
d_call: .
clone_size: .
v_call: TRBV2
cdr3_aa: CASTRTFQRGYTF

j_call: TRBJ1-2
d_call: .
clone_size: .
v_call: TRBV12-3/TRBV12-4
cdr3_aa: CASSFLGGPGDGYTF

j_call: TRBJ2-5
d_call: .
clone_size: .
v_call: TRBV5-1
cdr3_aa: CASSLRDKETQYF

j_call: TRBJ2-2
d_call: TRBD2
clone_size: once
v_call: TRBV6-6
cdr3_aa: CASIGRGGYTGERFF

j_call: TRBJ2-3
d_call: .
clone_size: .
v_call: TRBV3-1
cdr3_aa: CASSQDLGNTQYF

j_call: TRBJ1-1
d_call: TRBD1
clone_size: .
v_call: TRBV7-3
cdr3_aa: CASSTQGDTEAFF

j_call: TRBJ1-4
d_call: .
clone_size: .
v_call: TRBV6-6
cdr3_aa: CASRGDGNEKLFF

j_call: TRBJ2-7
d_call: .
clone_size: .
v_call: TRBV21-1
cdr3_aa: CASSKRAEQYF

j_call: TRBJ1-2
d_call: .
clone_size: .
v_call: TRBV7-2
cdr3_aa: CASSLGFPVGYTF

j_call: TRBJ2-3
d_call: .
clone_size: .
v_call: TRBV10-3
cdr3_aa: CAISEYDSSTDTQYF

j_call: TRBJ2-7
d_call: .
clone_size: .
v_call: TRBV7-2
cdr3_aa: CASSYGRFNEQYF

j_call: TRBJ1-2
d_call: .
clone_size: .
v_call: TRBV5-1
cdr3_aa: CASTEDDGYTF

j_call: TRBJ1-1
d_call: .
clone_size: .
v_call: TRBV6-1
cdr3_aa: CASSELGGRGNTEAFF

j_call: TRBJ1-5
d_call: .
clone_size: .
v_call: TRBV7-3
cdr3_aa: CASSLRGAGQPQHF

j_call: TRBJ2-2
d_call: TRBD2
clone_size: .
v_call: TRBV7-3
cdr3_aa: CASSLNAGGRTGELFF

j_call: TRBJ1-1
d_call: .
clone_size: .
v_call: TRBV18
cdr3_aa: CASSPTNRDTEAFF

j_call: TRBJ1-3
d_call: .
clone_size: .
v_call: TRBV20-1
cdr3_aa: CSALEPDSGNTIYF

j_call: TRBJ2-5
d_call: TRBD1
clone_size: .
v_call: TRBV29-1
cdr3_aa: CSGTTGGETQYF

j_call: TRBJ1-1
d_call: TRBD1
clone_size: .
v_call: TRBV20-1
cdr3_aa: CSASSGTVNTEAFF

j_call: TRBJ2-5
d_call: .
clone_size: .
v_call: TRBV20-1
cdr3_aa: CSASAGGEAQYF

j_call: TRBJ2-7
d_call: TRBD1
clone_size: .
v_call: TRBV20-1
cdr3_aa: CSAVPQGARTYEQYF

j_call: TRBJ2-7
d_call: .
clone_size: .
v_call: TRBV5-8
cdr3_aa: CASSLGRDLRGQYF

j_call: TRBJ2-1
d_call: .
clone_size: .
v_call: TRBV30
cdr3_aa: CACQLPRRGSYNEQFF

j_call: TRBJ1-2
d_call: TRBD1
clone_size: .
v_call: TRBV10-2
cdr3_aa: CASSGQGAEGYTF

j_call: TRBJ2-4
d_call: .
clone_size: .
v_call: TRBV6-5
cdr3_aa: CASRARAKNIQYF

j_call: TRBJ1-2
d_call: TRBD1
clone_size: .
v_call: TRBV2
cdr3_aa: CASSAGGYGYTF

j_call: TRBJ1-1
d_call: .
clone_size: .
v_call: TRBV20-1
cdr3_aa: CSARAGTGTEAFF

j_call: TRBJ1-5
d_call: TRBD1
clone_size: .
v_call: TRBV11-2
cdr3_aa: CASSGGQGGSVSNQPQHF

j_call: TRBJ2-5
d_call: .
clone_size: .
v_call: TRBV5-1
cdr3_aa: CASSPRDRYRETQYF

j_call: TRBJ1-2
d_call: TRBD1
clone_size: .
v_call: TRBV6-5
cdr3_aa: CASSYYPGQGDYTF

j_call: TRBJ1-2
d_call: TRBD1
clone_size: .
v_call: TRBV5-1
cdr3_aa: CASKQGAEGYTF

j_call: TRBJ1-3
d_call: TRBD1
clone_size: .
v_call: TRBV5-1
cdr3_aa: CASSSDRAGNTIYF

j_call: TRBJ2-5
d_call: .
clone_size: .
v_call: TRBV10-3
cdr3_aa: CATRYSAAETQYF

j_call: TRBJ2-3
d_call: TRBD2
clone_size: .
v_call: TRBV6-5
cdr3_aa: CASSYAGATDTQYF

j_call: TRBJ2-7
d_call: .
clone_size: .
v_call: TRBV7-2
cdr3_aa: CASRPSSAYEQYF

j_call: TRBJ2-2
d_call: .
clone_size: .
v_call: TRBV24-1
cdr3_aa: CATSDSSRGELFF

j_call: TRBJ1-3
d_call: .
clone_size: .
v_call: TRBV5-6
cdr3_aa: CASSLAPSAGNTIYF

j_call: TRBJ2-1
d_call: .
clone_size: once
v_call: TRBV5-1
cdr3_aa: CASSLASGRNSYNEQFF

j_call: TRBJ2-1
d_call: .
clone_size: .
v_call: TRBV19
cdr3_aa: CASSILTKTGNEQFF

j_call: TRBJ2-5
d_call: .
clone_size: .
v_call: TRBV3-1
cdr3_aa: CASSQDLGPYQETQYF

j_call: TRBJ1-2
d_call: TRBD1
clone_size: .
v_call: TRBV20-1
cdr3_aa: CSARDPGQGAYGYTF

j_call: TRBJ1-2
d_call: .
clone_size: .
v_call: TRBV5-1
cdr3_aa: CASSLYPGNYGYTF

j_call: TRBJ1-6
d_call: .
clone_size: once
v_call: TRBV5-1
cdr3_aa: CASSLQGSTDGSPLHF

j_call: TRBJ1-5
d_call: .
clone_size: .
v_call: TRBV20-1
cdr3_aa: CSARSQGGHQPQHF